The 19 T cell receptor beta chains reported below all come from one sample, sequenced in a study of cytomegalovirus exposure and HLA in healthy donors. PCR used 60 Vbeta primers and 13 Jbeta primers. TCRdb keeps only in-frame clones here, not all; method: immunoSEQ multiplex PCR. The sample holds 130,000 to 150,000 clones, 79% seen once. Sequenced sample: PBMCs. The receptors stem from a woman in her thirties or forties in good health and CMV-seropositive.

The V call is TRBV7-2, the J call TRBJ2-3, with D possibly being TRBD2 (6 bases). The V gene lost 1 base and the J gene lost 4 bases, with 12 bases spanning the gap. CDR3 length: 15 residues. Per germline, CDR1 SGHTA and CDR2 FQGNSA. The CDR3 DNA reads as TGTGCCAGCAGCTTAGACGCGGGGTTCGCAGATACGCAGTATTTT. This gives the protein CASSLDAGFADTQYF.

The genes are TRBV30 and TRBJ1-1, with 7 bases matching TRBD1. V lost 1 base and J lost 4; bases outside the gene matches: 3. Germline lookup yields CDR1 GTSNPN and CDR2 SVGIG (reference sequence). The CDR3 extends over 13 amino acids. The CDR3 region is CAWSEQGSTEAFF. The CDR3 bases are TGTGCCTGGAGTGAACAGGGGAGCACTGAAGCTTTCTTT. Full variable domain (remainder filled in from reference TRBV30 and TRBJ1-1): SQTIHQWPATLVQPVGSPLSLECTVEGTSNPNLYWYRQAAGRGLQLLFYSVGIGQISSEVPQNLSASRPQDRQFILSSKKLLLSDSGFYLCAWSEQGSTEAFFGQGTRLTVV.

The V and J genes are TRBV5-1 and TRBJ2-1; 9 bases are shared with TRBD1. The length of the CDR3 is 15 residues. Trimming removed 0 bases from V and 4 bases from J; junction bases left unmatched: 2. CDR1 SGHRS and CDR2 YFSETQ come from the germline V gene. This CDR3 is CASSLVGQGYNEQFF. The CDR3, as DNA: TGCGCCAGCAGCTTGGTGGGACAGGGTTACAATGAGCAGTTCTTC. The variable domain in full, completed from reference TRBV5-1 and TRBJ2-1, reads KAGVTQTPRYLIKTRGQQVTLSCSPISGHRSVSWYQQTPGQGLQFLFEYFSETQRNKGNFPGRFSGRQFSNSRSEMNVSTLELGDSALYLCASSLVGQGYNEQFFGPGTRLTVL.

The CDR3 here is CASSVGPGSVTDTQYF. The CDR3, as DNA: TGTGCCAGCAGCGTAGGCCCAGGGTCAGTCACAGATACGCAGTATTTT. The chain recombines TRBV9 with TRBJ2-3; TRBD1 is a possible D gene (5 bases). The CDR3 extends over 16 amino acids. Germline V gives CDR1 SGDLS, CDR2 YYNGEE. V shed 0 bases and J shed 2 bases, with 13 bases lying between them. Complete variable domain (other parts from reference TRBV9 and TRBJ2-3): DSGVTQTPKHLITATGQRVTLRCSPRSGDLSVYWYQQSLDQGLQFLIQYYNGEERAKGNILERFSAQQFPDLHSELNLSSLELGDSALYFCASSVGPGSVTDTQYFGPGTRLTVL.

The CDR3 nucleotides read TGTGCTAGTGGTTTGGTGGTTTCGGACAGGGGGACCTATGGCTACACCTTC. Residues: CASGLVVSDRGTYGYTF. The chain combines TRBV12-5 with TRBJ1-2; the match to TRBD1 covers 10 bases. The ends lost 0 bases at V and 4 bases at J; junction bases unmatched: 8. The CDR3 loop spans 17 amino acids. Germline V gives CDR1 LGHNT, CDR2 FRNRAP.

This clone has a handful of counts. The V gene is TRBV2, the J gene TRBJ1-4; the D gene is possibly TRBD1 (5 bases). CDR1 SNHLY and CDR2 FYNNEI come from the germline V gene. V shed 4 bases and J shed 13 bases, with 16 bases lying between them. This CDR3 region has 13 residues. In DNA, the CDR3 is TGTGCCAGCAGTGTGGAAAGGGGAATTGGACTGTTTTTT. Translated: CASSVERGIGLFF.

CDR3 sequence: CASQKQIMNTEAFF. As DNA, the CDR3 is TGTGCCAGTCAAAAACAAATCATGAACACTGAAGCTTTCTTT. This sequence joins TRBV27 and TRBJ1-1, with D unresolved. Trimming stripped 9 bases from V and 0 bases from J, with 14 bases between. The CDR3 is made up of 14 amino acids. CDR1 MNHEY and CDR2 SMNVEV come from the germline V gene (reference sequence).

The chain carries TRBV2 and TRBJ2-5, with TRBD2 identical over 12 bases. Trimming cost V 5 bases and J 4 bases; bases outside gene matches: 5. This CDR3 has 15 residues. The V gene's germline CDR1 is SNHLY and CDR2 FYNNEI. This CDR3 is CASSPLAGGRETQYF. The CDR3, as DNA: TGTGCCAGCAGTCCCCTAGCGGGGGGGCGAGAGACCCAGTACTTC.

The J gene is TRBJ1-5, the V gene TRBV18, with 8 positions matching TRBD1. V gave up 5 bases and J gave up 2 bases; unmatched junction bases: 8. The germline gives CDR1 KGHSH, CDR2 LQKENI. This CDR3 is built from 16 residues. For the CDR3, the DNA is TGTGCCAGCTCAGACCGTGACAGGGGAGGCAATCAGCCCCAGCATTTT. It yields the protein CASSDRDRGGNQPQHF.

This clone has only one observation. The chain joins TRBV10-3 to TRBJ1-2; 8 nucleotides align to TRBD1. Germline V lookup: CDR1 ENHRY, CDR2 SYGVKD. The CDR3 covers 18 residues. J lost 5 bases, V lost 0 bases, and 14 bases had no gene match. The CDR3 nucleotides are TGTGCCATCAGTGAGTCGTATCCAGGGGGCGATCGGTGGTATGGCTACACCTTC. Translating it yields CAISESYPGGDRWYGYTF.

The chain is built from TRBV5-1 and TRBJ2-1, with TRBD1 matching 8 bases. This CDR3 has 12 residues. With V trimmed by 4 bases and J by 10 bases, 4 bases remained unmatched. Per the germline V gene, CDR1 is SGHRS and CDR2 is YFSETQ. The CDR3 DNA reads TGCGCCAGCAGCGAACAGGGGGGCGAGCAGTTCTTC. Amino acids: CASSEQGGEQFF. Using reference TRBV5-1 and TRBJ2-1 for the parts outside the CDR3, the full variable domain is KAGVTQTPRYLIKTRGQQVTLSCSPISGHRSVSWYQQTPGQGLQFLFEYFSETQRNKGNFPGRFSGRQFSNSRSEMNVSTLELGDSALYLCASSEQGGEQFFGPGTRLTVL.

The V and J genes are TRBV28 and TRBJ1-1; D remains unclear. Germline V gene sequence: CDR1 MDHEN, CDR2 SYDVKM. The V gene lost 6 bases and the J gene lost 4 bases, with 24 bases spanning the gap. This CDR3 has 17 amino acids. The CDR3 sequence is CASSPHPGVERATEAFF. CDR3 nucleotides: TGTGCCAGCAGCCCCCATCCTGGTGTCGAGCGAGCCACTGAAGCTTTCTTT.

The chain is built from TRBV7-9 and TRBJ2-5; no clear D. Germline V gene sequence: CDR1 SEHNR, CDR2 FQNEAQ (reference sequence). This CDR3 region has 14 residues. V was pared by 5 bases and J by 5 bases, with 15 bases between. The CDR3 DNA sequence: TGTGCCAGCAGCGGTTCCTTGTCTGCGGAGACCCAGTACTTC. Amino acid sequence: CASSGSLSAETQYF. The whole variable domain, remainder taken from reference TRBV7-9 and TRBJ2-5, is DTGVSQNPRHKITKRGQNVTFRCDPISEHNRLYWYRQTLGQGPEFLTYFQNEAQLEKSRLLSDRFSAERPKGSFSTLEIQRTEQGDSAMYLCASSGSLSAETQYFGPGTRLLVL.

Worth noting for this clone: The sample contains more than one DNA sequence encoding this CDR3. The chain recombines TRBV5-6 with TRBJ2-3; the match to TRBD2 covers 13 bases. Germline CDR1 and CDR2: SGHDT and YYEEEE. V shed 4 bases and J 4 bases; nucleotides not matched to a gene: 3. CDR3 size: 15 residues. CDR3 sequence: CASSLLAGGPDTQYF. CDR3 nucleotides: TGTGCCAGCAGCCTACTAGCGGGGGGGCCAGATACGCAGTATTTT.

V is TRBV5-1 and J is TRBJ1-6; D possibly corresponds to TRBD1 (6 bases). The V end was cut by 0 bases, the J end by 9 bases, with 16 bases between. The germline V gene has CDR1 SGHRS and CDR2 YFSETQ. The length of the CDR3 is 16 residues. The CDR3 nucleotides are TGCGCCAGCAGCTTGGTGGAACAGGGTTCGGGTTCACCCCTCCACTTT. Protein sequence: CASSLVEQGSGSPLHF.

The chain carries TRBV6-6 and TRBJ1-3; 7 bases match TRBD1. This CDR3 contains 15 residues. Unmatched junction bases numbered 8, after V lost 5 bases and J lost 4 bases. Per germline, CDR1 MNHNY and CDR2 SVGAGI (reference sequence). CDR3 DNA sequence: TGTGCCAGCAGTGCACCGACAGGGTTCGGAAACACCATATATTTT. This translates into CASSAPTGFGNTIYF.

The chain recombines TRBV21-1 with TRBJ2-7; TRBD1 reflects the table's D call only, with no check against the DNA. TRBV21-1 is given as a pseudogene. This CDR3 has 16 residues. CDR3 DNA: TGTGCCAGCAGTGTGACCGGGACAGTCCTATCCTACGAGCAGTACTTC. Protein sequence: CASSVTGTVLSYEQYF.

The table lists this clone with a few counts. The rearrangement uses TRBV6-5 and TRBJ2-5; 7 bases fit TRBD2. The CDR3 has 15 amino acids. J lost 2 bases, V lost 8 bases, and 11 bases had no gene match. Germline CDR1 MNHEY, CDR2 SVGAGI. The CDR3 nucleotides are TGTGCCAGCGCCGAGAGCGGGGATGAACAAGAGACCCAGTACTTC. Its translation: CASAESGDEQETQYF.

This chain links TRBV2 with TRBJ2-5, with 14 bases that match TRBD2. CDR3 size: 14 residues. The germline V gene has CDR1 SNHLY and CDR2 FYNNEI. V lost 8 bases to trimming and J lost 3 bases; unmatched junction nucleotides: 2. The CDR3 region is CASWTSGGKETQYF. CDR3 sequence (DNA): TGTGCCAGCTGGACTAGCGGGGGGAAAGAGACCCAGTACTTC.